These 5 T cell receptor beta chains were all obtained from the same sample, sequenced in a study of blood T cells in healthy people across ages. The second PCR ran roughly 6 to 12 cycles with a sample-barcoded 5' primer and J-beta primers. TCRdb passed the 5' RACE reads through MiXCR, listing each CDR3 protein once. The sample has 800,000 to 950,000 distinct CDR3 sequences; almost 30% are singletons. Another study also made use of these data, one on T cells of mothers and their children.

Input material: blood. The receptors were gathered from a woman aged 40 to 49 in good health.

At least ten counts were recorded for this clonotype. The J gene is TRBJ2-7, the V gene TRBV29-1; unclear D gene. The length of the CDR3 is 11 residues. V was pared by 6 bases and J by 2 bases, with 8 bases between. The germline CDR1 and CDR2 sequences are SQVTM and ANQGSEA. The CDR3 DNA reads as TGCAGCGTCCAGACCACCTACGAGCAGTACTTC. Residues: CSVQTTYEQYF.

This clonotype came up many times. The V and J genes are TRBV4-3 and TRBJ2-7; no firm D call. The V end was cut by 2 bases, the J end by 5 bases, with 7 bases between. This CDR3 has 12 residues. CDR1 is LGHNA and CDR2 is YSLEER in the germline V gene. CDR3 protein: CASSQRWDEQYF. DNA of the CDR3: TGCGCCAGCAGCCAACGTTGGGACGAGCAGTACTTC.

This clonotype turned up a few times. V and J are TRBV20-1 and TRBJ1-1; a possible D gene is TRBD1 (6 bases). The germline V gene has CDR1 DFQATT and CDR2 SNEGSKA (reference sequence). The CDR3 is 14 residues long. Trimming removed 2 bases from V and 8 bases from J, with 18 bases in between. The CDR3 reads CSARRLRGNEEAFF. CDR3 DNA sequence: TGCAGTGCTAGAAGACTCAGGGGAAATGAGGAAGCTTTCTTT.

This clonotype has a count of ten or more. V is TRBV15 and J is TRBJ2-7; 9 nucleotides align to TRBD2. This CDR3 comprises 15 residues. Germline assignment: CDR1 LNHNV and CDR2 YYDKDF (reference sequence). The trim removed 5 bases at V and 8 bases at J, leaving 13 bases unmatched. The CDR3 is CATSRGGSGGSQQYF. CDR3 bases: TGTGCCACCAGCCGAGGCGGTAGCGGGGGCAGTCAGCAGTACTTC.

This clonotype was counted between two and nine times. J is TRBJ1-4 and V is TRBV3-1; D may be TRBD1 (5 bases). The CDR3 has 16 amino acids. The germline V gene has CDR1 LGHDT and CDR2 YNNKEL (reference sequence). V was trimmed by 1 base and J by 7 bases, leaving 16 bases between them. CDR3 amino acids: CASSQVWGRGSEKLFF. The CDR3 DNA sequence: TGTGCCAGCAGCCAAGTGTGGGGAAGGGGAAGTGAAAAACTGTTTTTT.